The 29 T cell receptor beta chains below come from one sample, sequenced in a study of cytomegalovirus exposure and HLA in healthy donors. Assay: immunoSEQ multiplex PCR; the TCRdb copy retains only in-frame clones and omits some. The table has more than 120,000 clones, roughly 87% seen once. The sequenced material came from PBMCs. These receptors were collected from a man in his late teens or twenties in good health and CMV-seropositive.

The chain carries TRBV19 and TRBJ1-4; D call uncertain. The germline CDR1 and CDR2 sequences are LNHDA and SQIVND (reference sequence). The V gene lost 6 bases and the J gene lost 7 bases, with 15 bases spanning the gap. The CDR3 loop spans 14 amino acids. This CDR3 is CASSLHGNGEKLFF. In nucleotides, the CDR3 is TGTGCCAGTAGCCTACACGGGAATGGTGAAAAACTGTTTTTT.

The CDR3 is CASSRGLDEQYF. The CDR3 DNA reads TGTGCCAGCAGCCGTGGACTTGACGAGCAGTACTTC. The V and J genes are TRBV28 and TRBJ2-7; D possibly corresponds to TRBD2 (5 bases). Deletions cut 6 bases from V and 5 bases from J, with 11 bases between. The V gene's germline CDR1 is MDHEN and CDR2 SYDVKM. This CDR3 has 12 amino acids.

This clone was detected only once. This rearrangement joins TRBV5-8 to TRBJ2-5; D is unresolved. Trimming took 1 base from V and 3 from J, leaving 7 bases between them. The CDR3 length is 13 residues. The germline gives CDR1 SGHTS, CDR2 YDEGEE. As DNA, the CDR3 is TGTGCCAGCAGCTTGCGCAGTGAAGAGACCCAGTACTTC. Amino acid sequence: CASSLRSEETQYF.

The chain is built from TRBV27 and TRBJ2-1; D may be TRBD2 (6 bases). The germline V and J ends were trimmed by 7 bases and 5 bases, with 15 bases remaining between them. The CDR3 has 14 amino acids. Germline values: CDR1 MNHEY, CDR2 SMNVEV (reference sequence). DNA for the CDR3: TGTGCCAGCAAGGTAATAGCGGCTAACAATGAGCAGTTCTTC. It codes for CASKVIAANNEQFF.

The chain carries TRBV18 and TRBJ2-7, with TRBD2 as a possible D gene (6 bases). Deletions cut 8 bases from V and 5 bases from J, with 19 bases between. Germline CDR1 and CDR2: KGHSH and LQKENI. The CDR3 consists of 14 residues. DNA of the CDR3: TGTGCCAGCCAAACCTCGCTCGGCGGGGACGAGCAGTACTTC. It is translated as CASQTSLGGDEQYF.

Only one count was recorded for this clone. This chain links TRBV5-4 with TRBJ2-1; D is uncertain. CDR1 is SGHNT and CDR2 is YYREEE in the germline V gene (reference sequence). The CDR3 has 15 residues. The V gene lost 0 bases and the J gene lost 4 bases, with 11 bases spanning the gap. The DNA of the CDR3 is TGTGCCAGCAGCTTGGGGGCTCTGTCATACAATGAGCAGTTCTTC. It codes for CASSLGALSYNEQFF. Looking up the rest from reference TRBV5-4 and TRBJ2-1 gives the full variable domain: ETGVTQSPTHLIKTRGQQVTLRCSSQSGHNTVSWYQQALGQGPQFIFQYYREEENGRGNFPPRFSGLQFPNYSSELNVNALELDDSALYLCASSLGALSYNEQFFGPGTRLTVL.

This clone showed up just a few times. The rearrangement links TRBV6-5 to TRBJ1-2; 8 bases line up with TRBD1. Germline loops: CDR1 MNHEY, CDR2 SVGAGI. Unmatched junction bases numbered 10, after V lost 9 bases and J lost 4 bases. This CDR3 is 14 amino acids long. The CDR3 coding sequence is TGTGCCAGTCAACCCGGGACAGGCCTCTATGGCTACACCTTC. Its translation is CASQPGTGLYGYTF.

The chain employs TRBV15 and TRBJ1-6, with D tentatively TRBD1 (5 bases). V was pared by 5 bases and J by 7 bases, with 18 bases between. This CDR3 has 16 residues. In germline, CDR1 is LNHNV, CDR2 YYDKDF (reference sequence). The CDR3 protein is CATSAVSLGPNSPLHF. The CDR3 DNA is TGTGCCACCAGCGCAGTTAGTTTGGGGCCCAATTCACCCCTCCACTTT.

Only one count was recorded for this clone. The CDR3 loop is CASRPRGILSGNTIYF. The CDR3, as DNA: TGTGCCAGCAGGCCCAGGGGTATTCTCTCTGGAAACACCATATATTTT. The chain carries TRBV2 and TRBJ1-3; D is possibly TRBD1 (6 bases). Germline CDR1 SNHLY, CDR2 FYNNEI. Trimming removed 6 bases at V and 0 bases at J, with 15 bases between. This CDR3 is built from 16 residues.

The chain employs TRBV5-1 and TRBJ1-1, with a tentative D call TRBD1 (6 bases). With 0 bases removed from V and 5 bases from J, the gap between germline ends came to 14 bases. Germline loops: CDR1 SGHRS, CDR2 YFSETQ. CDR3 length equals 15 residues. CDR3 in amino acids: CASSLEDRRRTEAFF. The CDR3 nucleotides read TGCGCCAGCAGCTTGGAGGACAGACGACGAACTGAAGCTTTCTTT.

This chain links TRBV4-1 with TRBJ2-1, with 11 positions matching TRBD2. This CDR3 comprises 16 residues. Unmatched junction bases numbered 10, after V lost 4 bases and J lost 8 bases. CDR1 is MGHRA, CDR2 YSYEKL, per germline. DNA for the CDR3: TGCGCCAGCAGCCTCGCGGGTAGCGGGGGGGCCGATGAGCAGTTCTTC. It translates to CASSLAGSGGADEQFF.

For the CDR3, the DNA is TGTGCCAGCAGCCAAGACTCGTACTACACCGGGGAGCTGTTTTTT. The encoded protein is CASSQDSYYTGELFF. The chain is built from TRBV4-2 and TRBJ2-2; D call uncertain. V gave up 0 bases and J gave up 3 bases, with 8 bases separating them. The CDR3 extends over 15 amino acids. Germline V gene lookup returns CDR1 LGHNA and CDR2 YNFKEQ.

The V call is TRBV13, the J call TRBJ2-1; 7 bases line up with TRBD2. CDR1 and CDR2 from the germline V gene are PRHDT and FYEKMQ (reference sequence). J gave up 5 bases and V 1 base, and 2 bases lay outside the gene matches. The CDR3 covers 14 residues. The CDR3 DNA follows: TGTGCCAGCAGCTTAGCGGGAGGAAACAATGAGCAGTTCTTC. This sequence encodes CASSLAGGNNEQFF.

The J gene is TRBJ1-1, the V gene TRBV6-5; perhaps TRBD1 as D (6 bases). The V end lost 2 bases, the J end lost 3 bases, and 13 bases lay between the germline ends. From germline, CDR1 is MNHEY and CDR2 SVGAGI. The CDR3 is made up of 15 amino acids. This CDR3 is CASSYIDGGHTEAFF. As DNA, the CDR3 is TGTGCCAGCAGTTACATCGACGGGGGGCACACTGAAGCTTTCTTT.

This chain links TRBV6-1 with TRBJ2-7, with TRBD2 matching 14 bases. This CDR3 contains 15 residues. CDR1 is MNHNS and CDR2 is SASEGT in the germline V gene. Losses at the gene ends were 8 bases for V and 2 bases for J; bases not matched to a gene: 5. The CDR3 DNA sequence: TGTGCCAGCGTCCGACTAGCGGGAGGGCCCTACGAGCAGTACTTC. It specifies CASVRLAGGPYEQYF.

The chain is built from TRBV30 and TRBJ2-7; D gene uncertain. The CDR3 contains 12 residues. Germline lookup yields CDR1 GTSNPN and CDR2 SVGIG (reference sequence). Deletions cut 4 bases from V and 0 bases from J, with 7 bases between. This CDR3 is CAWKVSSYEQYF. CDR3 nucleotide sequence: TGTGCCTGGAAAGTTAGCTCCTACGAGCAGTACTTC.

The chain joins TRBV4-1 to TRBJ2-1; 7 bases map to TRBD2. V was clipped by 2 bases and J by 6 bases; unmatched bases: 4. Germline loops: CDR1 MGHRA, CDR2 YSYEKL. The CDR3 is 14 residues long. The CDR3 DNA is TGCGCCAGCAGCCAACCTAGGACTAGCAATGAGCAGTTCTTC. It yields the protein CASSQPRTSNEQFF.

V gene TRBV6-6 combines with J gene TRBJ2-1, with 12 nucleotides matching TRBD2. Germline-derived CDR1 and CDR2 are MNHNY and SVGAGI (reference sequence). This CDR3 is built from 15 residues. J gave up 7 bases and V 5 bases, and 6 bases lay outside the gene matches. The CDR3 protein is CASSQTSGSLNEQFF. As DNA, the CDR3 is TGTGCCAGCAGTCAGACTAGCGGGAGCTTAAATGAGCAGTTCTTC.

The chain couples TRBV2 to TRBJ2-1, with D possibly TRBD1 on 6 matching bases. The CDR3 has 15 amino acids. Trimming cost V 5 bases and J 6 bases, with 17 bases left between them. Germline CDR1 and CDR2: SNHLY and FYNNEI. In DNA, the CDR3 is TGTGCCAGCAGTACACCAGGGGCGAGGAGCAATGAGCAGTTCTTC. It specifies CASSTPGARSNEQFF. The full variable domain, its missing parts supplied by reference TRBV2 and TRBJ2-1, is EPEVTQTPSHQVTQMGQEVILRCVPISNHLYFYWYRQILGQKVEFLVSFYNNEISEKSEIFDDQFSVERPDGSNFTLKIRSTKLEDSAMYFCASSTPGARSNEQFFGPGTRLTVL.

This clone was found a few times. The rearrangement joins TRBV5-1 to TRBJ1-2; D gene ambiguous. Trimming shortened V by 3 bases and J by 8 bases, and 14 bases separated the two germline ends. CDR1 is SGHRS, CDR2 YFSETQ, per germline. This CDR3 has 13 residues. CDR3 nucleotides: TGCGCCAGCAGCTACCTCGACGTCGGGGGCTACACCTTC. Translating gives CASSYLDVGGYTF.

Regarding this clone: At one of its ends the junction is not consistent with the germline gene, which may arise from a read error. The chain's CDR3 is CASTPGGPGGGLVHF. CDR3 DNA: TGTGCCAGCACTCCTGGCGGGCCCGGGGGGGGATTAGTGCACTTC. The rearrangement links TRBV27 to TRBJ2-7, with 8 bases fitting TRBD2. The CDR3 runs 15 residues. Germline V lookup: CDR1 MNHEY, CDR2 SMNVEV (reference sequence).

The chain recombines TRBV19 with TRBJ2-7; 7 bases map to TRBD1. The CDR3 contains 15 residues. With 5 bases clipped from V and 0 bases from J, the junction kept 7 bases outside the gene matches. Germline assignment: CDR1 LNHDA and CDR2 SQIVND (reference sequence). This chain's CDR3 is CASSPWDSSSYEQYF. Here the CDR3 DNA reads TGTGCCAGTAGTCCCTGGGACAGCAGCTCCTACGAGCAGTACTTC.

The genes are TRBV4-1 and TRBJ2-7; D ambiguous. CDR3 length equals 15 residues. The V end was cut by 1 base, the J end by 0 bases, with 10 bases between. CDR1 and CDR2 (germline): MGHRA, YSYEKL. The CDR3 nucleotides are TGCGCCAGCAGCCAAGCGCCAGGAATCTCCTACGAGCAGTACTTC. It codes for CASSQAPGISYEQYF.

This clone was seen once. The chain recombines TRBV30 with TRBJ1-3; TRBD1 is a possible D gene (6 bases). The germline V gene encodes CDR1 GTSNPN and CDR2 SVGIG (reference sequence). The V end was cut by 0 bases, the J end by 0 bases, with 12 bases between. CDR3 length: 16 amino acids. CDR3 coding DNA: TGTGCCTGGAGTGTAAGGTACAGGGACTCTGGAAACACCATATATTTT. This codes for CAWSVRYRDSGNTIYF.

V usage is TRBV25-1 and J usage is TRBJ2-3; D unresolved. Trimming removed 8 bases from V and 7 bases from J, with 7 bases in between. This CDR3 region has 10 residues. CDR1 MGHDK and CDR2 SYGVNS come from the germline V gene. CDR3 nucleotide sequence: TGTGCCAGCGAGTCAAATACGCAGTATTTT. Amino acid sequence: CASESNTQYF.

The CDR3 region has the DNA TGTGCCAGCAGCTCCCGACTGATAAACACCGGGGAGCTGTTTTTT. Translated: CASSSRLINTGELFF. The chain has TRBV13 and TRBJ2-2; D is unclear. The V gene's germline CDR1 is PRHDT and CDR2 FYEKMQ (reference sequence). Trimming removed 4 bases from V and 2 bases from J, with 11 bases in between. CDR3 length: 15 residues.

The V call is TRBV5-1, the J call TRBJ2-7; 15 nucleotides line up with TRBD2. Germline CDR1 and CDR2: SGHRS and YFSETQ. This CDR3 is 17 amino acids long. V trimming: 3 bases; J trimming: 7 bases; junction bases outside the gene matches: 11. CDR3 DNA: TGCGCCAGCAGCTATGGACTAGCGGGGGGGATTACGAATGAGCAGTACTTC. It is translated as CASSYGLAGGITNEQYF. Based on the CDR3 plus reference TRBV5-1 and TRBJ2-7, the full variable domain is KAGVTQTPRYLIKTRGQQVTLSCSPISGHRSVSWYQQTPGQGLQFLFEYFSETQRNKGNFPGRFSGRQFSNSRSEMNVSTLELGDSALYLCASSYGLAGGITNEQYFGPGTRLTVT.

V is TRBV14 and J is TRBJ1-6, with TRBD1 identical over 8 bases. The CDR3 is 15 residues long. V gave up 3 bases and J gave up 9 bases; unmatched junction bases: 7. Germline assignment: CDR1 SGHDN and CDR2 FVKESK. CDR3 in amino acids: CASSHIGQGPSPLHF. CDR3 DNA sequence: TGTGCCAGCAGCCACATAGGACAGGGACCTTCACCCCTCCACTTT.

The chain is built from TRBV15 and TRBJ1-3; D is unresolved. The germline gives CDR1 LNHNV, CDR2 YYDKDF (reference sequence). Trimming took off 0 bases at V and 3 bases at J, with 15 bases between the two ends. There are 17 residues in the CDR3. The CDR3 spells CATSRDPLRVRGNTIYF. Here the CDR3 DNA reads TGTGCCACCAGCAGAGATCCCTTGAGGGTACGTGGAAACACCATATATTTT.